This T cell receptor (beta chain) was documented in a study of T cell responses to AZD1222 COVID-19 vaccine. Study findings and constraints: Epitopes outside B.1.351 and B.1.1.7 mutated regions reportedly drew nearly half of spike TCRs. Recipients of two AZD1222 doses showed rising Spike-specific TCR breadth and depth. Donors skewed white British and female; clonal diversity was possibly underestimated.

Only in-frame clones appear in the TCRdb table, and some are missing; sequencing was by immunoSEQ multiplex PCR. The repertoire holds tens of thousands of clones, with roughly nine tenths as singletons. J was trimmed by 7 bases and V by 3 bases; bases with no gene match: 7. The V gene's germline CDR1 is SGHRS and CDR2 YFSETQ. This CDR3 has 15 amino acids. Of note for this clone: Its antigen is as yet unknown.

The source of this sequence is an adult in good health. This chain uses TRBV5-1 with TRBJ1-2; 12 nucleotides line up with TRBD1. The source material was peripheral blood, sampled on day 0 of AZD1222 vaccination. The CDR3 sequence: CASSSGTGGMFGYTF. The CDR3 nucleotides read TGCGCCAGCAGCTCCGGGACAGGGGGCATGTTTGGCTACACCTTC.